This is a list of T cell receptor beta chains from one sample in a study of control samples from healthy donors and cancer patients. Sequencing was performed with immunoSEQ multiplex PCR; in TCRdb, only in-frame clones are kept and a portion is missing. The sample holds some 130,000 clones, over 75% seen once. Sequenced material: blood. These TCRs come from a man in his forties in good health. CDR3s include the opening cysteine and the closing phenylalanine or tryptophan. D genes are given only for firm matches. Clone size is given for some rows only: seen once, a few or many times, or a class if the clone is expanded.

>once|TRBJ1-2|TRBD1|TRBV3-1/TRBV3-2
TGTGCCAGCAGCCACCGGGACAGGGTAGGTGGCTACACCTTC
CASSHRDRVGGYTF
>NA|TRBJ1-2|NA|TRBV5-6
TGTGCCAGCAGCCTTACAGATGGCTACACCTTC
CASSLTDGYTF
>NA|TRBJ2-7|TRBD1|TRBV18
TGTGCCAGCTCACCGATCGGACAGGACTACGAGCAGTACTTC
CASSPIGQDYEQYF
>NA|TRBJ2-3|TRBD1|TRBV11-2
TGTGCCAGCAGCTTCAGCCTCGACAGGGGCACAGATACGCAGTATTTT
CASSFSLDRGTDTQYF
>once|TRBJ2-7|NA|TRBV29-1
TGCAGCGTTGTGTGGGTCGAGCAGTACTTC
CSVVWVEQYF
>NA|TRBJ1-5|TRBD1|TRBV3-1/TRBV3-2
TGTGCCAGCAGCCAAGGGACAGGGGGCGGTCAGCCCCAGCATTTT
CASSQGTGGGQPQHF
>NA|TRBJ2-7|NA|TRBV6-5
TGTGCCAGCAGTCCCACCCGGCAAGCCTACGAGCAGTACTTC
CASSPTRQAYEQYF
>NA|TRBJ2-6|NA|TRBV27
TGTGCCAGTATCGACGTGGGCTCTGGGGCCAACGTCCTGACTTTC
CASIDVGSGANVLTF
>NA|TRBJ1-1|TRBD1|TRBV4-1
TGCGCCAGCAGCCAAGATCCGACAGGGGAGGCTTTCTTT
CASSQDPTGEAFF
>NA|TRBJ2-1|TRBD2|TRBV3-1/TRBV3-2
TGTGCCAGCAGCCTCATAGGACTAGCGGGGGGTCCCTACAATGAGCAGTTCTTC
CASSLIGLAGGPYNEQFF
>NA|TRBJ1-5|NA|TRBV19
TGTGCCAGTAGTATAGGCGGGGAGTTCAGCAATCAGCCCCAGCATTTT
CASSIGGEFSNQPQHF
>NA|TRBJ1-6|NA|TRBV5-1
TGCGCCAGCAGCCTTCTCTCGACGGGACGAAATTCACCCCTCCACTTT
CASSLLSTGRNSPLHF
>NA|TRBJ1-6|TRBD1|TRBV7-9
TGTGCCAGCAGCTCTCCGACAGGGTTTAATTCACCCCTCCACTTT
CASSSPTGFNSPLHF
>NA|TRBJ1-5|TRBD1|TRBV29-1
TGCAGCGTTCTGACAGGGGCCAATCAGCCCCAGCATTTT
CSVLTGANQPQHF
>NA|TRBJ2-2|NA|TRBV30
TGTGCCTGGAGTGTACTGCCACCCGCGAACACCGGGGAGCTGTTTTTT
CAWSVLPPANTGELFF
>NA|TRBJ2-4|TRBD1|TRBV10-1
TGCGCCAGCAGTGAGTCCTTGGACAGGGGGCGTGCCAAAAACATTCAGTACTTC
CASSESLDRGRAKNIQYF
>NA|TRBJ2-3|TRBD2|TRBV18
TGTGCCAGCTCACCCCTAAGCGGGGATAATACGCAGTATTTT
CASSPLSGDNTQYF
>NA|TRBJ2-5|NA|TRBV6-2/TRBV6-3
TGTGCCAGCAGTTGGGGGTTAGGGTCTTTAGAGACCCAGTACTTC
CASSWGLGSLETQYF
>NA|TRBJ1-4|NA|TRBV27
TGTGCCAGCAGTTATGGGACAACTACTGGGGAAAAACTGTTTTTT
CASSYGTTTGEKLFF
>NA|TRBJ2-1|NA|TRBV19
TGTGCCAGTAGTATAGTGTCACAGGCGTTCAATGAGCAGTTCTTC
CASSIVSQAFNEQFF
>NA|TRBJ2-6|NA|TRBV7-3
TGTGCCAGCAGCTCGGCAGGGACCGGGGCCAACGTCCTGACTTTC
CASSSAGTGANVLTF
>NA|TRBJ2-3|NA|TRBV27
TGTGCCAGCCGGGGGCCCTGGGAGCCAGATACGCAGTATTTT
CASRGPWEPDTQYF